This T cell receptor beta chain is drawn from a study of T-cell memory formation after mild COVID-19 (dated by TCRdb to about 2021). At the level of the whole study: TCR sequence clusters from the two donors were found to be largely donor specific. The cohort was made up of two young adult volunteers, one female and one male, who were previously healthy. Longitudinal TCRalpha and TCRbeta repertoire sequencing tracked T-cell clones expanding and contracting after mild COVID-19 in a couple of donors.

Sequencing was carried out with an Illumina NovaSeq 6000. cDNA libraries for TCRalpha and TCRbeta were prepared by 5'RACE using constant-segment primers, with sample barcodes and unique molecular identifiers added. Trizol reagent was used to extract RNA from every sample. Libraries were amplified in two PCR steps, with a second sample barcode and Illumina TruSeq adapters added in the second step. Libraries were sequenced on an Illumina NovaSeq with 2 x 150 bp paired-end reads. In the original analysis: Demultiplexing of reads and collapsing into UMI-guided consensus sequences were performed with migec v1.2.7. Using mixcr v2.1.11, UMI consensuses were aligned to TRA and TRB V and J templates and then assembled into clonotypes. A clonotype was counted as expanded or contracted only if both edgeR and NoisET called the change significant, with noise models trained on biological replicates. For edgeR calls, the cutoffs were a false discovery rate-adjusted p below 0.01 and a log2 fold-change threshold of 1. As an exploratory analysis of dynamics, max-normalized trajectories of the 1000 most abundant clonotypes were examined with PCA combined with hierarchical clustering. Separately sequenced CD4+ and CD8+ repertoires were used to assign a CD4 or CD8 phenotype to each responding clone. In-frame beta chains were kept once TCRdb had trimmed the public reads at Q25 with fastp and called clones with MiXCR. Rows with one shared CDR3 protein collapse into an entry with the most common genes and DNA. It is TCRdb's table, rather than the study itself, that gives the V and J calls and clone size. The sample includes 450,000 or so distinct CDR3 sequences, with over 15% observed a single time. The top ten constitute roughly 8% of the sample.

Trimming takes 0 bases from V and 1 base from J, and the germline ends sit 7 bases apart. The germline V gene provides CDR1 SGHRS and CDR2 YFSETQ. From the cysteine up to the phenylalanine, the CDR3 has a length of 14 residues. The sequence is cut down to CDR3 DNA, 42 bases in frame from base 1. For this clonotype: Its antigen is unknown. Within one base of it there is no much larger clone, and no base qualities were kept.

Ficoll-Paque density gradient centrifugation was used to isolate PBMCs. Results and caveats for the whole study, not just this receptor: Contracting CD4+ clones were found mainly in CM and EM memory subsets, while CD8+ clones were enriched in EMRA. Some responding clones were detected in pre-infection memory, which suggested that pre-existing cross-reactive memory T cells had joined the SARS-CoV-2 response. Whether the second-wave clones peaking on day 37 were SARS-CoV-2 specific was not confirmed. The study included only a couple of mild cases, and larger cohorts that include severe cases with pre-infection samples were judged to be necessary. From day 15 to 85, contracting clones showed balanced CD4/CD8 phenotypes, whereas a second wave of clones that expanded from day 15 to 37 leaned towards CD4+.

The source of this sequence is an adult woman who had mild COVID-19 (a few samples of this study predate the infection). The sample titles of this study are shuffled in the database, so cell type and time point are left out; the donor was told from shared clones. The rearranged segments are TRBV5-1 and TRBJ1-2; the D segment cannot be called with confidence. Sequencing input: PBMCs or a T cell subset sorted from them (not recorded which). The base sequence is TGCGCCAGCAGCTTGGATGGGGTTAACTATGGCTACACCTTC. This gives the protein CASSLDGVNYGYTF.